These T cell receptor beta chains were read from a single sample in a study of cytomegalovirus exposure and HLA in healthy donors. Only in-frame clones appear in the TCRdb table, and some are missing; sequencing was by immunoSEQ multiplex PCR. The table includes some 140,000 clones, less than 80% detected once. Sequencing used PBMCs. All receptors come from a man in his thirties or forties in good health and CMV-seronegative. The CDR3 runs from the conserved cysteine through the conserved F or W.

v_call: TRBV28; cdr3_aa: CASSLYSDSSYEQYF
v_call: TRBV15; cdr3_aa: CATSRERGGLTESYNEQFF
v_call: TRBV6-1; cdr3_aa: CASSVHPRDSYEQYF
v_call: TRBV6-5; cdr3_aa: CASSPTMNTEAFF
v_call: TRBV5-1; cdr3_aa: CASSPTIGVALSNEQFF
v_call: TRBV30; cdr3_aa: CAWSRKQGPNEKLFF
v_call: TRBV19; cdr3_aa: CASSSLAGGRNEQFF
v_call: TRBV6-6; cdr3_aa: CASSPGTANYGYTF
v_call: TRBV27; cdr3_aa: CASSLSMMGQGPPRGETQYF
v_call: TRBV18; cdr3_aa: CASSPPNGRGEKLFF
v_call: TRBV6-1; cdr3_aa: CASSQVGRKGYTF
v_call: TRBV5-1; cdr3_aa: CASSDGGASEQYF
v_call: TRBV7-8; cdr3_aa: CASSLASGTGEETQYF
v_call: TRBV7-9; cdr3_aa: CASSLAPQGSSYEQYF
v_call: TRBV5-4; cdr3_aa: CASSSPAGTDETQYF
v_call: TRBV5-8; cdr3_aa: CASSLTFNRPVETQYF
v_call: TRBV7-2; cdr3_aa: CASSRGSKREAFF
v_call: TRBV6-6; cdr3_aa: CASSYRGGPSEQYF
v_call: TRBV6-5; cdr3_aa: CASSYSAGLDYGYTF
v_call: TRBV7-2; cdr3_aa: CASSGGAGETQYF
v_call: TRBV28; cdr3_aa: CASSSKRQTYEQYF
v_call: TRBV11-1; cdr3_aa: CASSLVPGAYEQYF
v_call: TRBV7-9; cdr3_aa: CASSLAGGPGANVLTF
v_call: TRBV27; cdr3_aa: CASGTTWSQPQHF
v_call: TRBV7-9; cdr3_aa: CASSLVEKGHSYEQYF
v_call: TRBV7-9; cdr3_aa: CASRSTGMVETQYF
v_call: TRBV6-1; cdr3_aa: CASSGRRGWYEQYF
v_call: TRBV5-6; cdr3_aa: CASSHGQGSYNEQFF
v_call: TRBV30; cdr3_aa: CAWSVSHSGNTIYF
v_call: TRBV14; cdr3_aa: CASSQAAGQSYNEQFF
v_call: TRBV5-1; cdr3_aa: CASSPGQGGGNTIYF
v_call: TRBV7-2; cdr3_aa: CASSYRNRGGYTF
v_call: TRBV4-2; cdr3_aa: CASSQELAGSYEQYF
v_call: TRBV10-3; cdr3_aa: CAIRQGPNTGELFF
v_call: TRBV6-5; cdr3_aa: CASSPYWGEGTEAFF
v_call: TRBV7-9; cdr3_aa: CASSLPSSRNTGELFF
v_call: TRBV13; cdr3_aa: CASSIRGSNEKLFF
v_call: TRBV2; cdr3_aa: CASSVGFAETQYF
v_call: TRBV4-2; cdr3_aa: CASSLSGTGLANYGYTF
v_call: TRBV19; cdr3_aa: CASSSQASLNTEAFF
v_call: TRBV10-3; cdr3_aa: CAISEEAYQPQHF
v_call: TRBV5-4; cdr3_aa: CASSRDRGRYEQYF
v_call: TRBV9; cdr3_aa: CASSVSGGASTDTQYF
v_call: TRBV18; cdr3_aa: CASSPLQGADTQYF
v_call: TRBV30; cdr3_aa: CAWSPNGKKEAFF
v_call: TRBV28; cdr3_aa: CASRSTGGYEQYF
v_call: TRBV5-4; cdr3_aa: CASSRDKDQPQHF
v_call: TRBV19; cdr3_aa: CASSIGTGAGNQPQHF
v_call: TRBV2; cdr3_aa: CASPSGKRYNEQFF
v_call: TRBV7-9; cdr3_aa: CSSSLLQDEAFF
v_call: TRBV5-1; cdr3_aa: CASSPGAGGAQETQYF